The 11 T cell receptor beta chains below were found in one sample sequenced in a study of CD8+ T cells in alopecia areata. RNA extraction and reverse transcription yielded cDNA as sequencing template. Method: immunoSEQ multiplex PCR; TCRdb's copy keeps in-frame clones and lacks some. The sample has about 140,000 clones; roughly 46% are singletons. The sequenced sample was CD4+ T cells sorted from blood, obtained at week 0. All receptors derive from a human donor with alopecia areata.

In nucleotides, the CDR3 is TGCAGCGGGGGGGACACTGAAGCTTTCTTT. Its protein is CSGGDTEAFF. The V call is TRBV29-1, the J call TRBJ1-1, with TRBD1 as a possible D gene (5 bases). The V gene lost 7 bases and the J gene lost 3 bases, with 6 bases spanning the gap. The CDR3 totals 10 residues. Germline CDR1 SQVTM, CDR2 ANQGSEA.

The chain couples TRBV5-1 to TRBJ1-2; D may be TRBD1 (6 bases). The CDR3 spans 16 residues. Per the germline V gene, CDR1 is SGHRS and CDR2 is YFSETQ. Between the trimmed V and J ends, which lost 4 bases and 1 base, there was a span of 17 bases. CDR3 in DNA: TGCGCCAGCAGCGGGGGACAAGCGGGGAGTAACTATGGCTACACCTTC. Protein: CASSGGQAGSNYGYTF.

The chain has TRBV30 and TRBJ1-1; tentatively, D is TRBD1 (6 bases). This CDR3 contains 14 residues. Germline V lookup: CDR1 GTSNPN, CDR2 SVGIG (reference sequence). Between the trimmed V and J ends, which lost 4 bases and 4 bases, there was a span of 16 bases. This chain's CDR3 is CAWTRGQQFTEAFF. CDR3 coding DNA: TGTGCCTGGACCCGGGGGCAGCAGTTCACTGAAGCTTTCTTT.

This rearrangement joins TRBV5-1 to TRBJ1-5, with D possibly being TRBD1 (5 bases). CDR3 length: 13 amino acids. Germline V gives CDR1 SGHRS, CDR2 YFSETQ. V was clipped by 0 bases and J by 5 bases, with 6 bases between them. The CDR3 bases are TGCGCCAGCAGCTTGGGCAGGGATCAGCCCCAGCATTTT. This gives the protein CASSLGRDQPQHF.

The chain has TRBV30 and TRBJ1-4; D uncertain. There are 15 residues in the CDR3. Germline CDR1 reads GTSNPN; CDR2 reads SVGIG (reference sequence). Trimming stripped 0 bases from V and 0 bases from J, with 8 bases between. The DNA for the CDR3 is TGTGCCTGGAGTGTTGGCGGTGCAACTAATGAAAAACTGTTTTTT. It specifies CAWSVGGATNEKLFF.

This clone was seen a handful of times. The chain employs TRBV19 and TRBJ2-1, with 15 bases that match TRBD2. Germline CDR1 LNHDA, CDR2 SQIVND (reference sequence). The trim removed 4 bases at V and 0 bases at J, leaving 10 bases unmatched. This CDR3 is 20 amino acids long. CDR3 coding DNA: TGTGCCAGTAGTAACCCGCGGACTAGCGGGAGGGGGAGCTCCTACAATGAGCAGTTCTTC. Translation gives CASSNPRTSGRGSSYNEQFF.

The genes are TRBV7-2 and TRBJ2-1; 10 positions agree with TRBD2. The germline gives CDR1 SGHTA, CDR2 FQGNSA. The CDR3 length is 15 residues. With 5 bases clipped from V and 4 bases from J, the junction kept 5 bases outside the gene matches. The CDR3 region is CASSQGLALYNEQFF. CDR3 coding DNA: TGTGCCAGCAGCCAGGGACTAGCGCTATACAATGAGCAGTTCTTC.

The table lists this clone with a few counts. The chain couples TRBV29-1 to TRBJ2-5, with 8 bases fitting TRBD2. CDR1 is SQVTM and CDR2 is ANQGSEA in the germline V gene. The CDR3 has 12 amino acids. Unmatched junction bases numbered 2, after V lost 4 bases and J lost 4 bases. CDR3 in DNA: TGCAGCGTTGGTGCGGGAGGAGAGACCCAGTACTTC. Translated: CSVGAGGETQYF.

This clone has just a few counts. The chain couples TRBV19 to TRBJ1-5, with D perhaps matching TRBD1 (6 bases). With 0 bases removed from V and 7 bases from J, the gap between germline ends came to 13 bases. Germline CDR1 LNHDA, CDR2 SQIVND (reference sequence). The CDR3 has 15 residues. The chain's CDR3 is CASSIDPGVRQPQHF. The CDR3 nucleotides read TGTGCCAGTAGTATAGATCCAGGGGTTAGGCAGCCCCAGCATTTT. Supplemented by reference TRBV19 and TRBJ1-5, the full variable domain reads DGGITQSPKYLFRKEGQNVTLSCEQNLNHDAMYWYRQDPGQGLRLIYYSQIVNDFQKGDIAEGYSVSREKKESFPLTVTSAQKNPTAFYLCASSIDPGVRQPQHFGDGTRLSIL.

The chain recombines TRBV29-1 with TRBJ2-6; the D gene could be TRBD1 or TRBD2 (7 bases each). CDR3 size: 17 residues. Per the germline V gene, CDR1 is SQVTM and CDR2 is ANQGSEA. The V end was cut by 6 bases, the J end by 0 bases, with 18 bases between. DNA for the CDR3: TGCAGCGTCGGAGCGGGACAGCTGAACTCTGGGGCCAACGTCCTGACTTTC. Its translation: CSVGAGQLNSGANVLTF.

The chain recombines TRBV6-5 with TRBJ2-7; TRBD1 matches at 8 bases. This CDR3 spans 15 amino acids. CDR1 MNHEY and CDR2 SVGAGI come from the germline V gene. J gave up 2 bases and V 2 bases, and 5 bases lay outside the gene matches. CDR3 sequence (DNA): TGTGCCAGCAGTTACCAGGGGACAGGAGCCTACGAGCAGTACTTC. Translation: CASSYQGTGAYEQYF.